This TCR beta chain was sequenced in a study of identical twins. This clonotype was detected many times. The V end was cut by 1 base, the J end by 7 bases, with 14 bases between. The CDR3 spans 14 residues. The V gene's germline CDR1 is SGHRS and CDR2 YFSETQ. TCRdb used MiXCR to reprocess the 5' RACE reads, holding one entry per CDR3 protein. The sample has 410,000 or so distinct CDR3 sequences; around a sixth are singletons. This sequence originates from a man aged 50 to 59 in good health. This sequence joins TRBV5-1 and TRBJ1-1; a weak D match, TRBD1 (6 bases). The sequenced sample was naive T cells sorted from blood. Here the CDR3 DNA reads TGCGCCAGCAGCTTGCGGGGGCGCGGGGGTGAAGCTTTCTTT. It codes for CASSLRGRGGEAFF.